One and the same sample provided the 4 T cell receptor beta chains below, sequenced in a study of PD-1 blockade in classical Hodgkin lymphoma. Sequenced by immunoSEQ multiplex PCR; TCRdb stores in-frame clones only, minus some. The data show fewer than 45,000 clones, 66% seen once. Time point meaning: cycle 4 day 1 (C4D1), after five to seven weeks of nivolumab. In every patient, relapse followed autologous stem cell transplantation, while exposure to brentuximab vedotin differed. Material: peripheral blood mononuclear cells (PBMCs), obtained before the fourth cycle of nivolumab. The receptors here all came from a human donor with classical Hodgkin lymphoma.

This chain joins TRBV19 and TRBJ2-7; D gene unclear. The CDR3 spans 15 residues. V gave up 1 base and J gave up 0 bases, with 10 bases separating them. The V gene's germline CDR1 is LNHDA and CDR2 SQIVND (reference sequence). The CDR3 DNA reads TGTGCCAGTAGTATAGCGCTAGGGCACTCCTACGAGCAGTACTTC. Translation: CASSIALGHSYEQYF.

With regard to this clone: This same CDR3 is encoded by further DNA sequences in the sample. The rearrangement uses TRBV6-5 and TRBJ1-5; perhaps TRBD1 as D (6 bases). The CDR3 is 14 amino acids. Germline V gene lookup returns CDR1 MNHEY and CDR2 SVGAGI. V gave up 3 bases and J gave up 7 bases, with 13 bases separating them. CDR3 nucleotides: TGTGCCAGCAGTTATCACAGGGATGGGCAGCCCCAGCATTTT. Protein product: CASSYHRDGQPQHF.

This clone was found many times. V and J are TRBV19 and TRBJ1-6; 9 bases are a match to TRBD1. The CDR3 extends over 15 amino acids. Trimming at V came to 8 bases and at J to 7 bases, leaving 9 bases not matched to a gene. Germline loops: CDR1 LNHDA, CDR2 SQIVND (reference sequence). This chain's CDR3 is CASRHRDRDNSPLHF. CDR3 sequence (DNA): TGTGCCAGTCGGCACCGGGACAGGGACAATTCACCCCTCCACTTT.

About this clone: The same CDR3 also results from other DNA sequences found in this sample. The chain has TRBV7-2 and TRBJ2-5; 7 bases map to TRBD2. Germline loops: CDR1 SGHTA, CDR2 FQGNSA. This CDR3 comprises 14 residues. The V and J ends lost 3 bases and 1 base, in that order; junction bases with no gene match: 2. The CDR3 DNA reads TGTGCCAGCAGCTTGCTAGCGGTCCAAGAGACCCAGTACTTC. Its translation is CASSLLAVQETQYF.